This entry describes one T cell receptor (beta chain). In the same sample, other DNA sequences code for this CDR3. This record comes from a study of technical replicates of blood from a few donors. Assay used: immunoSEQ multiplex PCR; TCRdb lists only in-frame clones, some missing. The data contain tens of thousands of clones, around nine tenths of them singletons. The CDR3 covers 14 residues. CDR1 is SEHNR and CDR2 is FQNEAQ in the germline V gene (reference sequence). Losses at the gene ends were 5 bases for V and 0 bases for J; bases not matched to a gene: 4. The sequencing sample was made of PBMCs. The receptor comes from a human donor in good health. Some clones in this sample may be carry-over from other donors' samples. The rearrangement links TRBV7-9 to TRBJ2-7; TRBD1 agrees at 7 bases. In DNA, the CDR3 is TGTGCCAGCAGCGCCAGGGACAGCTCCTACGAGCAGTACTTC. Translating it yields CASSARDSSYEQYF. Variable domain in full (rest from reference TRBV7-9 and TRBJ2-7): DTGVSQNPRHKITKRGQNVTFRCDPISEHNRLYWYRQTLGQGPEFLTYFQNEAQLEKSRLLSDRFSAERPKGSFSTLEIQRTEQGDSAMYLCASSARDSSYEQYFGPGTRLTVT.